The 4 T cell receptor beta chains below were found in one sample sequenced in a study of cytomegalovirus exposure and HLA in healthy donors. Researchers ran the PCR with 60 Vbeta and 13 Jbeta primers. Method: immunoSEQ multiplex PCR; TCRdb's copy keeps in-frame clones and lacks some. The ten most abundant clones cover 2.1% of a sample with roughly 50,000 clones. Source material: PBMCs. These receptors were collected from a woman in her 40s in good health and CMV-seronegative.

This chain uses TRBV11-2 with TRBJ2-1; 7 nucleotides align to TRBD2. The ends lost 0 bases at V and 5 bases at J; junction bases unmatched: 10. Per germline, CDR1 SGHAT and CDR2 FQNNGV. This CDR3 is 17 amino acids long. DNA for the CDR3: TGTGCCAGCAGCTTAGATCCCCGGACTAGAAAAAACAATGAGCAGTTCTTC. Its protein product is CASSLDPRTRKNNEQFF.

The rearrangement uses TRBV6-1 and TRBJ2-5, with D unclear. Per the germline V gene, CDR1 is MNHNS and CDR2 is SASEGT. CDR3 size: 13 residues. V gave up 4 bases and J gave up 2 bases, with 8 bases separating them. The CDR3 DNA reads as TGTGCCAGCAGTGCCGTCACACAAGAGACCCAGTACTTC. This translates into CASSAVTQETQYF.

The V and J genes are TRBV18 and TRBJ1-2, with D perhaps TRBD1 (5 bases). Germline CDR1 KGHSH, CDR2 LQKENI. V was shortened by 3 bases and J by 3 bases, with 11 bases between the two germline ends. This CDR3 has 14 amino acids. The chain's CDR3 is CASSPETEHYGYTF. DNA of the CDR3: TGTGCCAGCTCACCTGAGACAGAGCACTATGGCTACACCTTC.

V gene TRBV15 combines with J gene TRBJ2-7; 8 bases line up with TRBD1. Germline CDR1 LNHNV, CDR2 YYDKDF (reference sequence). CDR3 length: 15 amino acids. V was clipped by 3 bases and J by 6 bases; unmatched bases: 10. In DNA form, the CDR3 reads TGTGCCACCAGCAGGGGCCGGGACAGGTCGGGCGAGCAGTACTTC. Translating gives CATSRGRDRSGEQYF. The complete variable domain, with remaining parts taken from reference TRBV15 and TRBJ2-7, reads DAMVIQNPRYQVTQFGKPVTLSCSQTLNHNVMYWYQQKSSQAPKLLFHYYDKDFNNEADTPDNFQSRRPNTSFCFLDIRSPGLGDTAMYLCATSRGRDRSGEQYFGPGTRLTVT.